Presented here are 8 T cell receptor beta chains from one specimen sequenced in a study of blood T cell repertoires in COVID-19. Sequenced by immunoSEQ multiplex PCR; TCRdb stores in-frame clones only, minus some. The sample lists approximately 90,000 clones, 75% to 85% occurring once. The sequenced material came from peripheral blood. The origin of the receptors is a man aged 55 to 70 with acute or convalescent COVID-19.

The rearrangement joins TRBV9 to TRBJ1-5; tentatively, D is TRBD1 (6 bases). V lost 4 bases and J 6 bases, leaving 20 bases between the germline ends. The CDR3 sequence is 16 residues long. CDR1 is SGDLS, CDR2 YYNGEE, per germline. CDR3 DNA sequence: TGTGCCAGCAGCCCGTGCCCAGGGGAGTGTGGTCAGCCCCAGCATTTT. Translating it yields CASSPCPGECGQPQHF.

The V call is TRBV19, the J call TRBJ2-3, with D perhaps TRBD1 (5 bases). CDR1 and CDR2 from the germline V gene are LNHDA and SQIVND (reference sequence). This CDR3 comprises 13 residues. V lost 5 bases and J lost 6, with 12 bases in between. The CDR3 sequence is CASSLQNRDTQYF. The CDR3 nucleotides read TGTGCCAGTAGTCTTCAGAACAGGGATACGCAGTATTTT. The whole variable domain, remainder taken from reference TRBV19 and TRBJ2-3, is DGGITQSPKYLFRKEGQNVTLSCEQNLNHDAMYWYRQDPGQGLRLIYYSQIVNDFQKGDIAEGYSVSREKKESFPLTVTSAQKNPTAFYLCASSLQNRDTQYFGPGTRLTVL.

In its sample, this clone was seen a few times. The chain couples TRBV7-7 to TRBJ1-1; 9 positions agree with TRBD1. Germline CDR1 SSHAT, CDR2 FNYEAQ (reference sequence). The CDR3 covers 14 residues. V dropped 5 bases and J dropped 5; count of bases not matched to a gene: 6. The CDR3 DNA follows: TGTGCCAGCAGCCGATGGACAGGGGAAACTGAAGCTTTCTTT. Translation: CASSRWTGETEAFF.

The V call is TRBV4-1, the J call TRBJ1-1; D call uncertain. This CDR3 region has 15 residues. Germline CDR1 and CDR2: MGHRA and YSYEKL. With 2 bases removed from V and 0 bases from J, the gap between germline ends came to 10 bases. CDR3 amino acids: CASSQREGMNTEAFF. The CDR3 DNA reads TGCGCCAGCAGCCAACGGGAGGGTATGAACACTGAAGCTTTCTTT.

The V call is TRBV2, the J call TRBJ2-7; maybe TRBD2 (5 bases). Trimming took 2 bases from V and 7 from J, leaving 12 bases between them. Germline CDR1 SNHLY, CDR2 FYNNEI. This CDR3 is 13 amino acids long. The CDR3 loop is CASSETESGEQYF. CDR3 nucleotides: TGTGCCAGCAGTGAAACTGAGTCGGGAGAGCAGTACTTC.

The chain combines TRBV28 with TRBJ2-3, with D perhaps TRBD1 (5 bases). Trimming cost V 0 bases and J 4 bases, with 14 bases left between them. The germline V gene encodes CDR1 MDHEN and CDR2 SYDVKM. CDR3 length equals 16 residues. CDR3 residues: CASSLWGYRGADTQYF. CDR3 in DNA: TGTGCCAGCAGTTTATGGGGGTATAGGGGCGCAGATACGCAGTATTTT.

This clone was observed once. For the CDR3, the DNA is TGTGCCAGCAGCGTAGAAGGACATTCCTTCACAGATACGCAGTATTTT. This sequence encodes CASSVEGHSFTDTQYF. The chain employs TRBV9 and TRBJ2-3; perhaps TRBD1 as D (5 bases). CDR1 and CDR2 (germline): SGDLS, YYNGEE. This CDR3 is built from 16 residues. The ends were cut back, 0 bases at V and 2 bases at J, with 13 bases in the middle.

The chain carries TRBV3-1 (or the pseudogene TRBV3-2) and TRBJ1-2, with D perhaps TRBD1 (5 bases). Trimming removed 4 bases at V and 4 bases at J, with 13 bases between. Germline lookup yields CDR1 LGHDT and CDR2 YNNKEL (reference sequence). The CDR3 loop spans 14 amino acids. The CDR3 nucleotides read TGTGCCAGCAGCCTACTGGCAGGGCGCTATGGCTACACCTTC. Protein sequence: CASSLLAGRYGYTF.